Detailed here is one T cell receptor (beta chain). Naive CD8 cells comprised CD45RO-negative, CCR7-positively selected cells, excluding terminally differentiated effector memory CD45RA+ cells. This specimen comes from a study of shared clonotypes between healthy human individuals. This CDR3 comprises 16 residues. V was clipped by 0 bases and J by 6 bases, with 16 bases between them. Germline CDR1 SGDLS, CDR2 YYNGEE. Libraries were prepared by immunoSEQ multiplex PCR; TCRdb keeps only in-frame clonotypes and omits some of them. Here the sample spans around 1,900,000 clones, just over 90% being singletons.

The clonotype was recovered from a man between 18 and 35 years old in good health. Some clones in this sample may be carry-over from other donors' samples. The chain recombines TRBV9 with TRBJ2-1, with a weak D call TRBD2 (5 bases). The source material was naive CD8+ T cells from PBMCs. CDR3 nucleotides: TGTGCCAGCAGCGTAGGGCCGTCAGTTCTAGCCAATGAGCAGTTCTTC. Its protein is CASSVGPSVLANEQFF. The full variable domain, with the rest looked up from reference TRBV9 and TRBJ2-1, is DSGVTQTPKHLITATGQRVTLRCSPRSGDLSVYWYQQSLDQGLQFLIQYYNGEERAKGNILERFSAQQFPDLHSELNLSSLELGDSALYFCASSVGPSVLANEQFFGPGTRLTVL.